This is a list of T cell receptor beta chains from one sample in a study of cytomegalovirus exposure and HLA in healthy donors. TCRdb's copy holds only in-frame clones and misses some; the assay was immunoSEQ multiplex PCR. The data hold about 180,000 clones, with 86% observed a single time. The sample taken for sequencing was PBMCs. These receptors came from a man younger than 35 in good health and CMV-seropositive. Both conserved end residues are part of each CDR3. Each record gives: J gene, clone size, D gene, V gene, CDR3 DNA, CDR3 protein. The D gene is left open where the match is weak. Clone size is shown for a subset of rows, as once, few, many or a class of expanded clone.

j_call: TRBJ1-2; clone_size: .; d_call: .; v_call: TRBV28; cdr3_nt: TGTGCCAGCAGTCCCCTGGGGGGGCCCCTGGTCCTCTATGGCTACACCTTC; cdr3_aa: CASSPLGGPLVLYGYTF
j_call: TRBJ1-5; clone_size: .; d_call: .; v_call: TRBV28; cdr3_nt: TGTGCCAGCAGTTTGGGGCAGCGTTATAGCAATCAGCCCCAGCATTTT; cdr3_aa: CASSLGQRYSNQPQHF
j_call: TRBJ2-3; clone_size: .; d_call: TRBD1; v_call: TRBV18; cdr3_nt: TGTGCCAGCTCCCAAGGCCGGACAGGCGATGATACGCAGTATTTT; cdr3_aa: CASSQGRTGDDTQYF
j_call: TRBJ2-7; clone_size: few; d_call: .; v_call: TRBV14; cdr3_nt: TGTGCCAGCAGCCAGGCTGGATCGAGACAGTATCTATCCTACGAGCAGTACTTC; cdr3_aa: CASSQAGSRQYLSYEQYF
j_call: TRBJ1-5; clone_size: .; d_call: TRBD1; v_call: TRBV19; cdr3_nt: TGTGCCAGTAGTCTACCGGGACAGGGTTTCCGACAGCCCCAGCATTTT; cdr3_aa: CASSLPGQGFRQPQHF
j_call: TRBJ2-3; clone_size: .; d_call: TRBD2; v_call: TRBV4-1; cdr3_nt: TGCGCCAGCAGCCAAGAACCCCAAAACAGCGGGAGGGCAGATACGCAGTATTTT; cdr3_aa: CASSQEPQNSGRADTQYF
j_call: TRBJ1-2; clone_size: .; d_call: .; v_call: TRBV7-2; cdr3_nt: TGTGCCAGCAGCTTAGGGGGCCTTGCTAACTATGGCTACACCTTC; cdr3_aa: CASSLGGLANYGYTF
j_call: TRBJ2-7; clone_size: .; d_call: .; v_call: TRBV27; cdr3_nt: TGTGCCAGCAGGCCTGGGGGCGATATCTACGAGCAGTACTTC; cdr3_aa: CASRPGGDIYEQYF
j_call: TRBJ2-7; clone_size: once; d_call: .; v_call: TRBV7-9; cdr3_nt: TGTGCCAGCAGCTTTTCGGGAGACTCCTACGAGCAGTACTTC; cdr3_aa: CASSFSGDSYEQYF
j_call: TRBJ1-2; clone_size: .; d_call: .; v_call: TRBV5-1; cdr3_nt: TGCGCCAGCAGCCCCTCCGGGGACTATGGCTACACCTTC; cdr3_aa: CASSPSGDYGYTF
j_call: TRBJ1-1; clone_size: .; d_call: TRBD1; v_call: TRBV7-6; cdr3_nt: TGTGCCAGCAGCTCCGGGACAGAGAACACTGAAGCTTTCTTT; cdr3_aa: CASSSGTENTEAFF
j_call: TRBJ2-7; clone_size: .; d_call: .; v_call: TRBV21-1; cdr3_nt: TGTGCCAGCAGCAAAGCTTTCGGCGGGAGGTACTACGAGCAGTACTTC; cdr3_aa: CASSKAFGGRYYEQYF
j_call: TRBJ1-3; clone_size: .; d_call: .; v_call: TRBV5-1; cdr3_nt: TGCGCCAGCAGCTTGCTTGTTGGAAACACCATATATTTT; cdr3_aa: CASSLLVGNTIYF
j_call: TRBJ1-4; clone_size: once; d_call: TRBD1; v_call: TRBV19; cdr3_nt: TGTGCCAGTAGTTCGGGACAGGGTTATGAAAAACTGTTTTTT; cdr3_aa: CASSSGQGYEKLFF
j_call: TRBJ2-5; clone_size: .; d_call: TRBD2; v_call: TRBV7-7; cdr3_nt: TGTGCTAGCAGCACCCGGGGAGGGGAGACCCAGTACTTC; cdr3_aa: CASSTRGGETQYF
j_call: TRBJ1-6; clone_size: .; d_call: .; v_call: TRBV21-1; cdr3_nt: TGTGCCAGCAGCAAAGGGTCCGCAGGATTCAATTCACCCCTCCACTTT; cdr3_aa: CASSKGSAGFNSPLHF
j_call: TRBJ2-3; clone_size: .; d_call: TRBD2; v_call: TRBV4-2; cdr3_nt: TGTGCCAGCAGCCAAGATTTGGTCCAGCGGGGTGGCACAGATACGCAGTATTTT; cdr3_aa: CASSQDLVQRGGTDTQYF
j_call: TRBJ1-1; clone_size: .; d_call: .; v_call: TRBV7-3; cdr3_nt: TGTGCCAGCAGCTTAGTGGGGCAAGGTAGCACTGAAGCTTTCTTT; cdr3_aa: CASSLVGQGSTEAFF
j_call: TRBJ1-2; clone_size: .; d_call: TRBD1; v_call: TRBV29-1; cdr3_nt: TGCAGCGTCCGGACAGGCGGTAACTATGGCTACACCTTC; cdr3_aa: CSVRTGGNYGYTF
j_call: TRBJ2-7; clone_size: .; d_call: TRBD2; v_call: TRBV5-1; cdr3_nt: TGCGCCAGCAGCTTGGCCGCCGGGGGGGGTTCCTACGAGCAGTACTTC; cdr3_aa: CASSLAAGGGSYEQYF
j_call: TRBJ1-5; clone_size: .; d_call: .; v_call: TRBV9; cdr3_nt: TGTGCCAGCAGCGTAGGGCCCCTTAGCAATCAGCCCCAGCATTTT; cdr3_aa: CASSVGPLSNQPQHF
j_call: TRBJ1-1; clone_size: .; d_call: .; v_call: TRBV11-2; cdr3_nt: TGTGCCAGCAGCCGGGGGGAGGGAACTGTGAACACTGAAGCTTTCTTT; cdr3_aa: CASSRGEGTVNTEAFF
j_call: TRBJ2-3; clone_size: .; d_call: TRBD2; v_call: TRBV27; cdr3_nt: TGTGCCAGCAGTCTGGGAACCTCGACTAGCGGCCCCATGGATACGCAGTATTTT; cdr3_aa: CASSLGTSTSGPMDTQYF
j_call: TRBJ2-3; clone_size: .; d_call: .; v_call: TRBV5-1; cdr3_nt: TGCGCCAGCAGCTTGGTCTCAGGGACAGATACGCAGTATTTT; cdr3_aa: CASSLVSGTDTQYF
j_call: TRBJ1-1; clone_size: once; d_call: .; v_call: TRBV4-3; cdr3_nt: TGCGCCGGGGGGGGCCGCAGGATAGGAGCTTTCTTT; cdr3_aa: CAGGGRRIGAFF
j_call: TRBJ1-4; clone_size: .; d_call: TRBD1; v_call: TRBV5-1; cdr3_nt: TGCGCCAGCAGCTCCCGGACAGGAGGTAATGAAAAACTGTTTTTT; cdr3_aa: CASSSRTGGNEKLFF
j_call: TRBJ2-7; clone_size: .; d_call: .; v_call: TRBV6-5; cdr3_nt: TGTGCCAGCAGTTACTGGGGCAGCACCTACGAGCAGTACTTC; cdr3_aa: CASSYWGSTYEQYF
j_call: TRBJ1-1; clone_size: .; d_call: TRBD1; v_call: TRBV11-2; cdr3_nt: TGTGCCAGCAGCCCCGACAGGGGGCAGTTGACCACTGAAGCTTTCTTT; cdr3_aa: CASSPDRGQLTTEAFF
j_call: TRBJ2-7; clone_size: .; d_call: .; v_call: TRBV27; cdr3_nt: TGTGCCAGCAGTTTTTTAGACGAGCAGTACTTC; cdr3_aa: CASSFLDEQYF
j_call: TRBJ2-6; clone_size: .; d_call: TRBD1; v_call: TRBV7-8; cdr3_nt: TGTGCCAGCAGCTTATTCCGACAGGGGTTATCTGGGGCCAACGTCCTGACTTTC; cdr3_aa: CASSLFRQGLSGANVLTF
j_call: TRBJ2-5; clone_size: .; d_call: .; v_call: TRBV7-2; cdr3_nt: TGTGCCAGCAGCTTAGTCCTCAGGGAGACCCAGTACTTC; cdr3_aa: CASSLVLRETQYF
j_call: TRBJ2-7; clone_size: few; d_call: .; v_call: TRBV7-9; cdr3_nt: TGTGCCAGCAGCTTAACCGGGGTCCTCTACGAGCAGTACTTC; cdr3_aa: CASSLTGVLYEQYF
j_call: TRBJ2-7; clone_size: .; d_call: .; v_call: TRBV4-2; cdr3_nt: TGTGCCAGCAGCCAAGCGGGCTACGAGCAGTACTTC; cdr3_aa: CASSQAGYEQYF
j_call: TRBJ2-7; clone_size: .; d_call: .; v_call: TRBV28; cdr3_nt: TGTGCCAGCTGGGTGGGACTCAGCTCCTACGAGCAGTACTTC; cdr3_aa: CASWVGLSSYEQYF
j_call: TRBJ1-2; clone_size: .; d_call: .; v_call: TRBV27; cdr3_nt: TGTGCCAGCAGTTTATTATCGGGCTATGGCTACACCTTC; cdr3_aa: CASSLLSGYGYTF
j_call: TRBJ2-1; clone_size: .; d_call: .; v_call: TRBV7-2; cdr3_nt: TGTGCCAGCAGTAAAACTAGCAGGGAGCAGTTCTTC; cdr3_aa: CASSKTSREQFF
j_call: TRBJ2-5; clone_size: once; d_call: TRBD2; v_call: TRBV29-1; cdr3_nt: TGCAGCGTGGTGACTAGCGGGGGAGAGACCCAGTACTTC; cdr3_aa: CSVVTSGGETQYF
j_call: TRBJ2-7; clone_size: few; d_call: TRBD1; v_call: TRBV27; cdr3_nt: TGTGCCAGCAGTCGAAGGGACAGGGGCGGCTACGAGCAGTACTTC; cdr3_aa: CASSRRDRGGYEQYF
j_call: TRBJ2-3; clone_size: .; d_call: .; v_call: TRBV25-1; cdr3_nt: TGTGCCAGCGGAAGGAGTGGGAGCACAGATACGCAGTATTTT; cdr3_aa: CASGRSGSTDTQYF
j_call: TRBJ2-7; clone_size: .; d_call: .; v_call: TRBV9; cdr3_nt: TGTGCCAGCAGCGTGACAGGACAGAGCTCCTACGAGCAGTACTTC; cdr3_aa: CASSVTGQSSYEQYF
j_call: TRBJ1-1; clone_size: .; d_call: .; v_call: TRBV4-3; cdr3_nt: TGCGCCAGCAGCCAAGAACCAGGGAAGAACACTGAAGCTTTCTTT; cdr3_aa: CASSQEPGKNTEAFF
j_call: TRBJ1-1; clone_size: few; d_call: TRBD1; v_call: TRBV28; cdr3_nt: TGTGCCAGCAGCTCGGGGGGACAGGGAAAGGACACTGAAGCTTTCTTT; cdr3_aa: CASSSGGQGKDTEAFF
j_call: TRBJ1-2; clone_size: few; d_call: .; v_call: TRBV6-6; cdr3_nt: TGTGCCAGCAGTTGGGTCCGACAGATAAACTATGGCTACACCTTC; cdr3_aa: CASSWVRQINYGYTF
j_call: TRBJ1-1; clone_size: .; d_call: .; v_call: TRBV6-1; cdr3_nt: TGTGCCAGCAGTCTCGTGGGGGGTGCTGAAGCTTTCTTT; cdr3_aa: CASSLVGGAEAFF